These 11 T cell receptor beta chains came from one sample sequenced in a study of beta chain features in type 1 diabetes. Their antigens remain unidentified. The whole isolated RNA underwent reverse transcription, so sequencing captured expressed TCRB transcripts. Repertoires were generated with immunoSEQ multiplex PCR, while TCRdb's copy carries only in-frame clones and drops some. The data hold about 150,000 clones, with approximately 8.8% observed a single time. Study-wide points: Researchers report that Type 1 diabetes patients had moderately but significantly shorter TCRB CDR3s across all four CD4+ subsets.

The source material was central memory CD4+ T cells from blood. The source is a woman aged 25 to 39 with type 1 diabetes.

This clone was seen only a few times. This chain uses TRBV6-1 with TRBJ2-7; the D is unclear. The CDR3 has 11 residues. Germline V CDR1 and CDR2: MNHNS, SASEGT. The V end was cut by 3 bases, the J end by 3 bases, with 3 bases between. The CDR3, as DNA: TGTGCCAGCAGTGATATCTACGAGCAGTACTTC. The encoded protein is CASSDIYEQYF.

This clone has only a few counts. V usage is TRBV7-9 and J usage is TRBJ1-5; possible D gene TRBD1, 5 bases. Between the trimmed V and J ends, which lost 6 bases and 4 bases, there was a span of 16 bases. CDR1 and CDR2 from the germline V gene are SEHNR and FQNEAQ (reference sequence). This CDR3 region has 15 residues. The CDR3 DNA sequence: TGTGCCAGCAGTTTACCCCGACAGCTAAATCAGCCCCAGCATTTT. It translates to CASSLPRQLNQPQHF.

The V gene is TRBV27, the J gene TRBJ1-5; D is undetermined. The CDR3 is 13 amino acids. The germline gives CDR1 MNHEY, CDR2 SMNVEV (reference sequence). With 3 bases removed from V and 5 bases from J, the gap between germline ends came to 8 bases. The CDR3 here is CASSFDGDQPQHF. The CDR3 DNA reads TGTGCCAGCAGTTTCGACGGGGATCAGCCCCAGCATTTT.

The V gene is TRBV7-3, the J gene TRBJ1-3, with 7 bases aligning to TRBD1. Germline CDR1 and CDR2: SGHTA and FQGTGA. Unmatched junction bases numbered 13, after V lost 5 bases and J lost 0 bases. The CDR3 has 18 residues. The CDR3 protein is CASSPCWGQGDSGNTIYF. The CDR3 bases are TGTGCCAGCAGCCCATGTTGGGGGCAGGGGGACTCTGGAAACACCATATATTTT.

The CDR3 loop is CASSQDILAGRTDTQYF. CDR3 DNA: TGCGCCAGCAGCCAAGATATCCTCGCGGGCCGCACAGATACGCAGTATTTT. The V call is TRBV4-1, the J call TRBJ2-3, with TRBD2 as a possible D gene (5 bases). CDR3 size: 17 residues. Germline values: CDR1 MGHRA, CDR2 YSYEKL. The V and J ends lost 0 bases and 1 base respectively, with 14 bases between them.

The V call is TRBV11-3, the J call TRBJ1-1; D gene ambiguous. Germline V gives CDR1 SGHNT, CDR2 YENEEA. The V end lost 3 bases, the J end lost 4 bases, and 12 bases lay between the germline ends. This CDR3 is built from 14 residues. CDR3 protein: CASSFRSTGTEAFF. CDR3 nucleotides: TGTGCCAGCAGCTTTAGATCGACGGGCACTGAAGCTTTCTTT.

The J gene is TRBJ1-2, the V gene TRBV29-1; 9 bases match TRBD1. V was pared by 1 base and J by 7 bases, with 10 bases of the junction left unmatched. This CDR3 is built from 15 residues. Germline V gene lookup returns CDR1 SQVTM and CDR2 ANQGSEA. CDR3 sequence reads: CSVEGPGTGIAGYTF. The CDR3 DNA reads as TGCAGCGTTGAAGGACCCGGGACAGGGATAGCTGGCTACACCTTC.

The rearrangement links TRBV2 to TRBJ2-7, with TRBD2 identical over 10 bases. The V gene's germline CDR1 is SNHLY and CDR2 FYNNEI. Losses at the gene ends were 3 bases for V and 6 bases for J; bases not matched to a gene: 5. There are 14 residues in the CDR3. The CDR3, as DNA: TGTGCCAGCAGTGAGGCTAGCGGGAGTCTCGAGCAGTACTTC. Translation gives CASSEASGSLEQYF.

The CDR3 nucleotides are TGTGCCAGCTCACTGCTACTAGCGGGAACGAACACCGGGGAGCTGTTTTTT. Its translation is CASSLLLAGTNTGELFF. This chain joins TRBV18 and TRBJ2-2, with 10 bases matching TRBD2. The junction had 5 bases not matched to a gene; V was cut back by 4 bases and J by 0 bases. This CDR3 spans 17 amino acids. Germline V CDR1 and CDR2: KGHSH, LQKENI.

This clone was seen only a few times. The J gene is TRBJ2-3, the V gene TRBV7-8; tentative D call: TRBD2 (6 bases). In germline, CDR1 is SGHVS, CDR2 FQNEAQ. V lost 6 bases, J lost 5 bases, and 12 bases lay in between. The CDR3 sequence is 13 residues long. CDR3 nucleotide sequence: TGTGCCAGCAGTACGGGAGATCAAGATACGCAGTATTTT. Its protein product is CASSTGDQDTQYF.

The V gene is TRBV5-1, the J gene TRBJ1-1; no clear D. CDR3 length: 14 amino acids. CDR1 is SGHRS, CDR2 YFSETQ, per germline. Between the trimmed V and J ends, which lost 0 bases and 1 base, there was a span of 7 bases. The CDR3 loop reads CASSLGAQNTEAFF. The DNA of the CDR3 is TGCGCCAGCAGCTTGGGGGCGCAGAACACTGAAGCTTTCTTT.